This T cell receptor (beta chain) is drawn from a study of cytomegalovirus exposure and HLA in healthy donors. In the study overall: Of all 400 or so donors who were genotyped, about 80% belonged to the Caucasian-associated ancestry cluster.

Per germline, CDR1 MDHEN and CDR2 SYDVKM. This CDR3 is built from 15 residues. With V trimmed by 5 bases and J by 9 bases, 13 bases remained unmatched. Remarks on this clone: Its antigen remains unidentified.

Whole-study results and caveats: Using a false discovery rate of 0.05, a later analysis showed that approximately 18,000 TCR beta sequences were associated with HLA alleles.

Researchers ran the PCR with 60 Vbeta and 13 Jbeta primers. Sequencing used immunoSEQ multiplex PCR; TCRdb keeps in-frame clones, though not all of them. Of more than 95,000 clones detected, more than 65% appear once; the ten largest clones hold roughly 13%. The chain couples TRBV28 to TRBJ2-7; 10 bases match TRBD1. This receptor was obtained from a woman between 40 and 50 years old in good health and CMV-seropositive. The sample consisted of PBMCs. The CDR3 loop reads CASSRGGQGFNGQYF. For the CDR3, the DNA is TGTGCCAGCAGTCGGGGGGGACAGGGGTTCAACGGGCAGTACTTC.